Below, 4 T cell receptor beta chains from the same sample are listed, as sequenced in a study of blood T cells in healthy people across ages. The authors ran a second PCR of roughly 7 to 11 cycles using a sample-barcoded 5' primer and a J-beta primer mix. MiXCR, applied by TCRdb to the 5' RACE reads, yields one record per CDR3 protein. The sample lists fewer than 1.5 million distinct CDR3 sequences, approximately 38% occurring once. The sample taken for sequencing was blood. The receptor source for this set is a woman under 30 in good health.

The rearrangement links TRBV20-1 to TRBJ2-5; 8 bases fit TRBD2. V shed 5 bases, J shed 2 bases, and the junction held 4 bases outside the gene matches. The germline gives CDR1 DFQATT, CDR2 SNEGSKA (reference sequence). CDR3 length: 13 amino acids. The CDR3 is CSASLAAQETQYF. For the CDR3, the DNA is TGCAGTGCTTCACTAGCGGCACAAGAGACCCAGTACTTC.

This sequence joins TRBV7-6 and TRBJ2-7; D may be TRBD1 (6 bases). There are 15 residues in the CDR3. V was trimmed by 1 base and J by 3 bases, leaving 13 bases between them. The germline V gene has CDR1 SGHVS and CDR2 FNYEAQ. In nucleotides, the CDR3 is TGTGCCAGCAGCTTAGGCCCTGGACAGTACTACGAGCAGTACTTC. Its protein product is CASSLGPGQYYEQYF.

The chain couples TRBV20-1 to TRBJ2-3; perhaps TRBD2 as D (5 bases). The CDR3 has 14 residues. V was shortened by 3 bases and J by 4 bases, with 14 bases between the two germline ends. Germline values: CDR1 DFQATT, CDR2 SNEGSKA (reference sequence). The chain's CDR3 is CSARKSRVADTQYF. The DNA for the CDR3 is TGCAGTGCTAGGAAATCGAGGGTAGCAGATACGCAGTATTTT.

Comments on this clonotype: With a much larger clone just one base away, this may be a read error. This chain joins TRBV4-2 and TRBJ1-2; no definite D call. The V and J ends lost 4 bases and 8 bases respectively, with 20 bases between them. CDR3 size: 15 residues. Germline V CDR1 and CDR2: LGHNA, YNFKEQ. The CDR3 sequence is CASSRGIPGEGGYTF. For the CDR3, the DNA is TGTGCCAGCAGCCGAGGGATCCCGGGCGAGGGCGGCTACACCTTC.